A selection of T cell receptor beta chains follows, all from one sample in a study of blood T cell repertoires in COVID-19. TCRdb's copy holds only in-frame clones and misses some; the assay was immunoSEQ multiplex PCR. The sample has 250,000 to 300,000 clones; approximately 90% are singletons. The specimen sequenced was peripheral blood. Receptor source: a woman aged 60 to 75 with acute or convalescent COVID-19. CDR3s include the opening cysteine and the closing phenylalanine or tryptophan. A D gene is named only where the DNA matches it firmly. Only some rows state a clone size, as once, few, many or a class for expanded clones.

TRBD2	few	TRBV19	TRBJ2-1	TGTGCCAGTGTAGCGGGAGGGTTTAACAATGAGCAGTTCTTC	CASVAGGFNNEQFF
TRBD1	NA	TRBV5-5	TRBJ1-6	TGTGCCAGCAGCCGGGACAGGGGGCAGAATTCACCCCTCCACTTT	CASSRDRGQNSPLHF
NA	NA	TRBV28	TRBJ2-7	TGTGCCAGTCGAGCGGGCCCGCAAGTCTACGAGCAGTACTTC	CASRAGPQVYEQYF
TRBD1	NA	TRBV9	TRBJ2-6	TGTGCCAGCAGCGTAGGACAGGGTACGGCTGGGGCCAACGTCCTGACTTTC	CASSVGQGTAGANVLTF
TRBD2	NA	TRBV7-9	TRBJ2-5	TGTGCCAGCAGCCGGACTAGCGGGGAGGGGGAGACCCAGTACTTC	CASSRTSGEGETQYF
TRBD1	NA	TRBV5-4	TRBJ1-2	TGTGCCAGCAGCATAGGACAGGGGGCCTTCTATGGCTACACCTTC	CASSIGQGAFYGYTF
NA	NA	TRBV9	TRBJ2-7	TGTGCCAGCAGCGTAGCGGTGGGCCCCCACCCCTACGAGCAGTACTTC	CASSVAVGPHPYEQYF
TRBD2	NA	TRBV9	TRBJ2-7	TGTGCCAGCAGCGTAGGGGCGGGGGGCTCCTACGAGCAGTACTTC	CASSVGAGGSYEQYF
NA	NA	TRBV5-4	TRBJ1-4	TGTGCCAGCAGCCCGGACAGTCTTGATGAAAAACTGTTTTTT	CASSPDSLDEKLFF
NA	NA	TRBV7-9	TRBJ1-1	TGTGCCAGCAGCTTATATGCAGGGAACACTGAAGCTTTCTTT	CASSLYAGNTEAFF
NA	once	TRBV12-1	TRBJ2-3	TGTGCCAGCAGCTCCACAGGGAAAATGGAAACAGATACGCAGTATTTT	CASSSTGKMETDTQYF
TRBD1	NA	TRBV29-1	TRBJ1-4	TGCAGCGTTGTGGACAGGGGTGAAAAACTGTTTTTT	CSVVDRGEKLFF
NA	NA	TRBV12-3/TRBV12-4	TRBJ2-7	TGTGCCAGCAGTTTGGGACAACTATACGAGCAGTACTTC	CASSLGQLYEQYF
NA	once	TRBV28	TRBJ1-1	TGTGCCAGCAGCCTACCGCGACAGAGCATGAACACTGAAGCTTTCTTT	CASSLPRQSMNTEAFF